This is a list of T cell receptor beta chains from one sample in a study of blood T cell repertoires in COVID-19. Measured with immunoSEQ multiplex PCR; TCRdb has only the in-frame clones, and not every one. The data contain a few hundred thousand clones, 88% of them singletons. The sequenced material came from PBMCs or T cells enriched from blood (not recorded which). The receptors derive from a woman under 30 who had recovered from COVID-19. CDR3s include the opening cysteine and the closing phenylalanine or tryptophan. The D gene is left open where the match is weak. Clone size is stated in some rows and not others, as once, few, many or a class when expanded.

clone_size: .
j_call: TRBJ1-2
v_call: TRBV3-1/TRBV3-2
d_call: .
cdr3_nt: TGTGCCAGCACCCGACCACCGATTGGGCCGGACTATGGCTACACCTTC
cdr3_aa: CASTRPPIGPDYGYTF

clone_size: .
j_call: TRBJ1-1
v_call: TRBV5-5
d_call: .
cdr3_nt: TGTGCCAGCAGCTTGGAGACAAAGTACGGAGCTTTCTTT
cdr3_aa: CASSLETKYGAFF

clone_size: .
j_call: TRBJ2-2
v_call: TRBV10-3
d_call: TRBD2
cdr3_nt: TGTGCCATCAAAACGGGGGGCACCGGGGAGCTGTTTTTT
cdr3_aa: CAIKTGGTGELFF

clone_size: .
j_call: TRBJ1-2
v_call: TRBV5-6
d_call: .
cdr3_nt: TGTGCCAGCAGCTTGGCCGGAACAGGGAACTATGGCTACACCTTC
cdr3_aa: CASSLAGTGNYGYTF

clone_size: .
j_call: TRBJ1-1
v_call: TRBV6-6
d_call: TRBD1
cdr3_nt: TGTGCCAGCAGTAGTCTGACCCGGGACAGGGATACTGAAGCTTTCTTT
cdr3_aa: CASSSLTRDRDTEAFF

clone_size: .
j_call: TRBJ1-1
v_call: TRBV7-8
d_call: TRBD1
cdr3_nt: TGTGCCAGCAGCTTTCACCGGACAGGGGCTGGCGCGAACACTGAAGCTTTCTTT
cdr3_aa: CASSFHRTGAGANTEAFF

clone_size: .
j_call: TRBJ1-1
v_call: TRBV10-3
d_call: .
cdr3_nt: TGTGCCATCAGTGAGTTGACAGGTTCAAACACTGAAGCTTTCTTT
cdr3_aa: CAISELTGSNTEAFF

clone_size: .
j_call: TRBJ2-5
v_call: TRBV29-1
d_call: TRBD2
cdr3_nt: TGCAGCGTTGAAGGACTAGCGGGGGGGGTCTGGGAGACCCAGTACTTC
cdr3_aa: CSVEGLAGGVWETQYF

clone_size: .
j_call: TRBJ1-4
v_call: TRBV11-2
d_call: .
cdr3_nt: TGTGCCAGCGCCCGGGGGGAAAAACTGTTTTTT
cdr3_aa: CASARGEKLFF

clone_size: .
j_call: TRBJ1-5
v_call: TRBV9
d_call: TRBD1
cdr3_nt: TGTGCCAGCAGCGTAGGGGCAGGGGGCAACGAGAATCAGCCCCAGCATTTT
cdr3_aa: CASSVGAGGNENQPQHF

clone_size: .
j_call: TRBJ1-1
v_call: TRBV27
d_call: .
cdr3_nt: TGTGCCAGCCGCCGGGGCACTGAAGCTTTCTTT
cdr3_aa: CASRRGTEAFF

clone_size: .
j_call: TRBJ1-2
v_call: TRBV4-1
d_call: .
cdr3_nt: TGCGCCAGCAGCCAAGCCTTAGGGGACACCCTTCACTATGGCTACACCTTC
cdr3_aa: CASSQALGDTLHYGYTF

clone_size: .
j_call: TRBJ1-1
v_call: TRBV6-1
d_call: .
cdr3_nt: TGTGCCAGCAGTGAAAGGGTTCAGGGGAGTGAAGCTTTCTTT
cdr3_aa: CASSERVQGSEAFF

clone_size: once
j_call: TRBJ1-4
v_call: TRBV27
d_call: TRBD1
cdr3_nt: TGTGCCAGCTCTGGACAGGGCCATGAAAAACTGTTTTTT
cdr3_aa: CASSGQGHEKLFF

clone_size: .
j_call: TRBJ1-2
v_call: TRBV6-2/TRBV6-3
d_call: .
cdr3_nt: TGTGCCAGCAGTTACACAGCCTATGGCTACACCTTC
cdr3_aa: CASSYTAYGYTF

clone_size: .
j_call: TRBJ2-7
v_call: TRBV3-1/TRBV3-2
d_call: TRBD2
cdr3_nt: TGTGCCAGCAGCCAAGATGCACGGGGGGGGAACTACGAGCAGTACTTC
cdr3_aa: CASSQDARGGNYEQYF